Below, 18 T cell receptor beta chains from the same sample are listed, as sequenced in a study of long-term antiretroviral therapy in people with HIV. Survey-level immunoSEQ v3.0 assays were run. Sequenced by immunoSEQ multiplex PCR; TCRdb stores in-frame clones only, minus some. The data contain around 25,000 clones, about 90% of them singletons. This material consisted of unsorted PBMCs, taken more than 4.3 years after starting antiretroviral therapy. These receptors came from a man between 25 and 39 years old with HIV.

This chain connects TRBV2 to TRBJ1-5, with D perhaps matching TRBD1 (5 bases). Germline CDR1 reads SNHLY; CDR2 reads FYNNEI. The ends were cut back, 6 bases at V and 6 bases at J, with 18 bases in the middle. The CDR3 covers 15 residues. The CDR3 coding sequence is TGTGCCAGCAGGGATACAGCAACCCAGGGTCAGCCCCAGCATTTT. Translation gives CASRDTATQGQPQHF.

This clone has just a few counts. This chain uses TRBV19 with TRBJ1-6; maybe TRBD1 (6 bases). The CDR3 spans 14 residues. V lost 4 bases, J lost 9 bases, and 13 bases lay in between. Germline values: CDR1 LNHDA, CDR2 SQIVND (reference sequence). CDR3 protein: CASSKRGEGSPLHF. CDR3 DNA sequence: TGTGCCAGTAGTAAGAGGGGGGAAGGTTCACCCCTCCACTTT.

The chain employs TRBV6-5 and TRBJ1-2; no reliable D call. CDR1 is MNHEY, CDR2 SVGAGI, per germline. CDR3 length: 13 residues. Trimming stripped 8 bases from V and 4 bases from J, with 14 bases between. CDR3 bases: TGTGCCAGCCCCGTTTGGGCCGGCTATGGCTACACCTTC. Its translation: CASPVWAGYGYTF.

The rearrangement joins TRBV4-2 to TRBJ1-1; no definite D call. The V and J ends lost 2 bases and 4 bases respectively, with 11 bases between them. The germline CDR1 and CDR2 sequences are LGHNA and YNFKEQ. The CDR3 spans 14 residues. CDR3 residues: CASSQSPPGTEAFF. CDR3 DNA: TGTGCCAGCAGCCAATCCCCTCCGGGCACTGAAGCTTTCTTT.

This chain links TRBV27 with TRBJ2-7; no clear D gene. The CDR3 totals 13 residues. The germline V gene encodes CDR1 MNHEY and CDR2 SMNVEV (reference sequence). The ends were cut back, 3 bases at V and 1 base at J, with 7 bases in the middle. CDR3 sequence (DNA): TGTGCCAGCAGTTTTGACAATTCCTACGAGCAGTACTTC. Its translation is CASSFDNSYEQYF.

This clone was seen once. The rearrangement uses TRBV7-2 and TRBJ2-2; a possible D gene is TRBD1 (5 bases). Looked up from germline, CDR1 is SGHTA and CDR2 is FQGNSA. The V end lost 2 bases, the J end lost 6 bases, and 10 bases lay between the germline ends. CDR3 length equals 14 residues. The CDR3 DNA is TGTGCCAGCAGCTTATTGCAAGGGGCCGGGGAGCTGTTTTTT. Amino acid sequence: CASSLLQGAGELFF.

The J gene is TRBJ1-3, the V gene TRBV19; D not certain. This CDR3 is built from 15 residues. With 3 bases removed from V and 0 bases from J, the gap between germline ends came to 9 bases. Per the germline V gene, CDR1 is LNHDA and CDR2 is SQIVND (reference sequence). This CDR3 is CASSIRANSGNTIYF. The CDR3, as DNA: TGTGCCAGTAGTATCCGGGCAAACTCTGGAAACACCATATATTTT.

This clone was picked up one time. The CDR3 loop is CASSQVPKTSGAYNEQFF. CDR3 coding DNA: TGCGCCAGCAGCCAAGTCCCAAAGACTAGCGGGGCGTACAATGAGCAGTTCTTC. The chain carries TRBV4-3 and TRBJ2-1; 11 bases fit TRBD2. CDR1 is LGHNA, CDR2 YSLEER, per germline. V gave up 1 base and J gave up 4 bases; unmatched junction bases: 9. The CDR3 has 18 residues.

The V gene is TRBV4-3, the J gene TRBJ1-5; tentatively, D is TRBD1 (5 bases). V lost 3 bases to trimming and J lost 6 bases, with 12 bases between them. Germline V lookup: CDR1 LGHNA, CDR2 YSLEER. The CDR3 totals 14 residues. CDR3 loop: CASSQRWGGQPQHF. The CDR3, as DNA: TGCGCCAGCAGCCAGAGGTGGGGCGGTCAGCCCCAGCATTTT.

This chain uses TRBV19 with TRBJ1-5; D gene unclear. With 5 bases removed from V and 0 bases from J, the gap between germline ends came to 11 bases. The CDR3 sequence is 15 residues long. From germline, CDR1 is LNHDA and CDR2 SQIVND (reference sequence). The CDR3 here is CASSVTPYSNQPQHF. The CDR3 DNA is TGTGCCAGTAGTGTAACACCTTATAGCAATCAGCCCCAGCATTTT.

The J gene is TRBJ1-1, the V gene TRBV14; maybe TRBD1 (6 bases). The CDR3 is made up of 15 amino acids. V was trimmed by 1 base and J by 0 bases, leaving 9 bases between them. The germline CDR1 and CDR2 sequences are SGHDN and FVKESK. The CDR3 DNA reads TGTGCCAGCAGCCAAGCAGGGGCCTTGAACACTGAAGCTTTCTTT. This codes for CASSQAGALNTEAFF. The complete variable domain, with remaining parts taken from reference TRBV14 and TRBJ1-1, reads EAGVTQFPSHSVIEKGQTVTLRCDPISGHDNLYWYRRVMGKEIKFLLHFVKESKQDESGMPNNRFLAERTGGTYSTLKVQPAELEDSGVYFCASSQAGALNTEAFFGQGTRLTVV.

V is TRBV5-4 and J is TRBJ2-1; TRBD2 might be the D (5 bases). Deletions cut 0 bases from V and 0 bases from J, with 10 bases between. CDR1 SGHNT and CDR2 YYREEE come from the germline V gene (reference sequence). This CDR3 spans 16 amino acids. The CDR3 DNA reads as TGTGCCAGCAGCTTGGGCCGAGGGAGCTCCTACAATGAGCAGTTCTTC. Encoded protein: CASSLGRGSSYNEQFF.

V gene TRBV7-6 combines with J gene TRBJ2-3, with TRBD2 matching over 12 bases. There are 18 residues in the CDR3. The V and J ends lost 1 base and 2 bases, in that order; junction bases with no gene match: 7. In germline, CDR1 is SGHVS, CDR2 FNYEAQ. The CDR3 protein is CASSLVLAGGRITDTQYF. The CDR3 nucleotides read TGTGCCAGCAGCTTAGTTCTAGCGGGGGGGCGAATCACAGATACGCAGTATTTT.

The gene calls are TRBV9 and TRBJ2-5; 8 nucleotides match TRBD1. The germline CDR1 and CDR2 sequences are SGDLS and YYNGEE. The CDR3 spans 14 residues. The junction had 6 bases not matched to a gene; V was cut back by 0 bases and J by 8 bases. The CDR3 bases are TGTGCCAGCAGCGTAGGAGGACAGGGCACCACCCAGTACTTC. Encoded protein: CASSVGGQGTTQYF.

The chain carries TRBV5-1 and TRBJ2-7; D is ambiguous. V was trimmed by 5 bases and J by 2 bases, leaving 11 bases between them. CDR3 length: 13 residues. Germline CDR1 is SGHRS and CDR2 is YFSETQ. Written as DNA, the CDR3 is TGCGCCAGCAGTGAGGAGCACCCCTACGAGCAGTACTTC. It encodes CASSEEHPYEQYF.

The chain recombines TRBV7-2 with TRBJ2-3; D remains unclear. Germline values: CDR1 SGHTA, CDR2 FQGNSA. The CDR3 is 11 residues long. The V and J ends lost 4 bases and 6 bases respectively, with 5 bases between them. This CDR3 reads CASSSSDTQYF. The CDR3 nucleotides read TGTGCCAGCAGCTCCTCGGATACGCAGTATTTT.

The chain employs TRBV19 and TRBJ1-5; D not certain. The germline CDR1 and CDR2 sequences are LNHDA and SQIVND (reference sequence). The CDR3 is 15 amino acids. Between the trimmed V and J ends, which lost 6 bases and 5 bases, there was a span of 17 bases. This CDR3 reads CASRRGGAAYQPQHF. In DNA form, the CDR3 reads TGTGCCAGTAGGCGGGGAGGAGCTGCATATCAGCCCCAGCATTTT.

The rearrangement joins TRBV4-1 to TRBJ1-5; TRBD1 is a possible D gene (5 bases). Per the germline V gene, CDR1 is MGHRA and CDR2 is YSYEKL. Trimming removed 3 bases at V and 2 bases at J, with 14 bases between. This CDR3 has 16 residues. CDR3 residues: CASSHPGRGGNQPQHF. CDR3 DNA: TGCGCCAGCAGCCACCCGGGACGGGGCGGCAATCAGCCCCAGCATTTT.